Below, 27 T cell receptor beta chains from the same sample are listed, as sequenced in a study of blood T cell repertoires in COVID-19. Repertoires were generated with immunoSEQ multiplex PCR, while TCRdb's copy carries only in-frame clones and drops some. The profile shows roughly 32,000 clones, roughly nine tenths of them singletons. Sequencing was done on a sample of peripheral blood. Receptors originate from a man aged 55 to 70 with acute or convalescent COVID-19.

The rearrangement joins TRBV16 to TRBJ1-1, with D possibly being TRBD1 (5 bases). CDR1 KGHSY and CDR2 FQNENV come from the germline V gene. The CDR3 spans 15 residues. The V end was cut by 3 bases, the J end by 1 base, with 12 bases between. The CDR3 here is CASSHPTVRNTEAFF. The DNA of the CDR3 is TGTGCCAGCAGCCACCCGACAGTAAGGAACACTGAAGCTTTCTTT.

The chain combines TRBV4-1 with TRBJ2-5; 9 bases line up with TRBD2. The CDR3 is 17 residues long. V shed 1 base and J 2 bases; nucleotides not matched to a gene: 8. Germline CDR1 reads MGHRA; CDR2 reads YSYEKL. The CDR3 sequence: CASSQGVLAGSQETQYF. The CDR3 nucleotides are TGCGCCAGCAGCCAAGGGGTACTAGCGGGTTCACAAGAGACCCAGTACTTC.

As DNA, the CDR3 is TGTGCCAGCAGTTACTCGGCGGGAAGCTCCTACAATGAGCAGTTCTTC. The encoded protein is CASSYSAGSSYNEQFF. The chain combines TRBV6-5 with TRBJ2-1; D is possibly TRBD2 (6 bases). V shed 0 bases and J shed 0 bases, with 9 bases lying between them. This CDR3 has 16 residues. Germline CDR1 reads MNHEY; CDR2 reads SVGAGI.

The CDR3 loop reads CASMRGGYGYTF. In DNA, the CDR3 is TGTGCCAGCATGAGGGGGGGCTATGGCTACACCTTC. The rearrangement links TRBV6-5 to TRBJ1-2, with a tentative D call TRBD1 (6 bases). Germline V gene sequence: CDR1 MNHEY, CDR2 SVGAGI. Trimming removed 7 bases from V and 4 bases from J, with 10 bases in between. The CDR3 is made up of 12 amino acids.

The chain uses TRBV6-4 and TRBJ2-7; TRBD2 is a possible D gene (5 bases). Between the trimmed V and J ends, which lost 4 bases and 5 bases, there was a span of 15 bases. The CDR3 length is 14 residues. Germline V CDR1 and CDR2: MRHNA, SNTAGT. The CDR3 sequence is CASSGTCPGHEQYV. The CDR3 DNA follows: TGTGCCAGCAGTGGGACTTGTCCGGGCCACGAGCAGTACGTC.

This chain's CDR3 is CASSVGQATKNIQYF. Written as DNA, the CDR3 is TGTGCCAGCAGCGTAGGCCAGGCAACCAAAAACATTCAGTACTTC. This rearrangement joins TRBV9 to TRBJ2-4; D unresolved. Trimming removed 0 bases from V and 2 bases from J, with 9 bases in between. Germline CDR1 SGDLS, CDR2 YYNGEE. CDR3 length equals 15 residues.

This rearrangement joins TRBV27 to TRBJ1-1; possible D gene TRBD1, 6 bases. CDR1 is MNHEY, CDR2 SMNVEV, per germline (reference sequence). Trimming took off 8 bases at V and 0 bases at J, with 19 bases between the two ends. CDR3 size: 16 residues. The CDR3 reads CASHKGPTGVNTEAFF. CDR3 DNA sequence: TGTGCCAGCCACAAGGGCCCGACAGGTGTGAACACTGAAGCTTTCTTT.

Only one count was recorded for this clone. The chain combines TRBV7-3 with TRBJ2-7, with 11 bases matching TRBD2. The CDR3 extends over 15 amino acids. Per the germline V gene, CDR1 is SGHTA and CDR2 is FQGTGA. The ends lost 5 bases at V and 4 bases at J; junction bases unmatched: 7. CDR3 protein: CASSQGLAETYEQYF. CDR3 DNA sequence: TGTGCCAGCAGCCAGGGACTAGCGGAGACATACGAGCAGTACTTC.

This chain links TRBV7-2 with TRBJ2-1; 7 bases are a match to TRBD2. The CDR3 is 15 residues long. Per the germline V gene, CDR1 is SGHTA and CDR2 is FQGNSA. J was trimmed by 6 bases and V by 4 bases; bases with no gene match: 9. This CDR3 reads CASSSRTSLGNEQFF. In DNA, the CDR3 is TGTGCCAGCAGCTCTCGGACTAGTTTAGGCAATGAGCAGTTCTTC. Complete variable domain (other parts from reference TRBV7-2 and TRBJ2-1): GAGVSQSPSNKVTEKGKDVELRCDPISGHTALYWYRQSLGQGLEFLIYFQGNSAPDKSGLPSDRFSAERTGGSVSTLTIQRTQQEDSAVYLCASSSRTSLGNEQFFGPGTRLTVL.

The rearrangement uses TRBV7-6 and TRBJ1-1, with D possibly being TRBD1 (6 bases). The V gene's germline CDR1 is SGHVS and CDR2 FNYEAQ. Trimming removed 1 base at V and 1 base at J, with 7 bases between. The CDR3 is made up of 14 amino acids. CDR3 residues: CASSLVGGNTEAFF. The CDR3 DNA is TGTGCCAGCAGCTTAGTAGGGGGGAACACTGAAGCTTTCTTT.

In nucleotides, the CDR3 is TGTGCCAGCAGTGGGGGGACAGATGCCTCGCTAGCGGGAGGTAGAAACACAGATACGCAGTATTTT. This translates into CASSGGTDASLAGGRNTDTQYF. The rearrangement uses TRBV27 and TRBJ2-3, with TRBD2 matching 11 bases. From germline, CDR1 is MNHEY and CDR2 SMNVEV (reference sequence). V was pared by 5 bases and J by 2 bases, with 24 bases of the junction left unmatched. The CDR3 contains 22 residues.

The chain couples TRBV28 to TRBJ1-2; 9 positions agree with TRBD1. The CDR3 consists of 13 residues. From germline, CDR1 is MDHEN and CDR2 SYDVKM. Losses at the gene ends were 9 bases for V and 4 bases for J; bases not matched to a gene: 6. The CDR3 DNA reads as TGTGCCAGTGGGACAGGGATTAGCTATGGCTACACCTTC. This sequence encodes CASGTGISYGYTF.

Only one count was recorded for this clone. In DNA, the CDR3 is TGTGCCAGTAGTATAGTCGGCAGGGAACCGGGCAATGAGCAGTTCTTC. This sequence encodes CASSIVGREPGNEQFF. The chain carries TRBV19 and TRBJ2-1, with a possible D match to TRBD1 (5 bases). This CDR3 region has 16 residues. The V gene lost 1 base and the J gene lost 6 bases, with 16 bases spanning the gap. CDR1 LNHDA and CDR2 SQIVND come from the germline V gene (reference sequence).

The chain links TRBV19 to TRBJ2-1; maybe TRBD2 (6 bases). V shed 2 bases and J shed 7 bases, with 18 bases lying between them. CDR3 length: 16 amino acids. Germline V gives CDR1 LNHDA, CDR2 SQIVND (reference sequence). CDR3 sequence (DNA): TGTGCCAGTAGTATACTTGGTCCGGACTACACGAATGAGCAGTTCTTC. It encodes CASSILGPDYTNEQFF.

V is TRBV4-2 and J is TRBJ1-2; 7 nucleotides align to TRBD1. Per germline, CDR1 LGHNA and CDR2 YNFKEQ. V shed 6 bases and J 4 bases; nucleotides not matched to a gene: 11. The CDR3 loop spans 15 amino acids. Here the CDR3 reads CASRLDREKGYGYTF. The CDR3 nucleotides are TGTGCCAGCAGACTTGACAGGGAAAAGGGCTATGGCTACACCTTC.

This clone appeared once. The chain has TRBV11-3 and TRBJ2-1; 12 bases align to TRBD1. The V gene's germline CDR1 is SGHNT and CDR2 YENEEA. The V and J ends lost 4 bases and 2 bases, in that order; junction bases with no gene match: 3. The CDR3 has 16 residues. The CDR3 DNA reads TGTGCCAGCAGCTCCGGGACAGGGGGCGCCTACAATGAGCAGTTCTTC. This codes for CASSSGTGGAYNEQFF.

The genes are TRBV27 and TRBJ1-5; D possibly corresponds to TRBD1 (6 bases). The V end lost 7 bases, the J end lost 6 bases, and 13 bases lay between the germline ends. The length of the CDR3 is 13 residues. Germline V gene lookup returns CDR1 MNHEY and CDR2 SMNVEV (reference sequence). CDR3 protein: CASTGGLGQPQHF. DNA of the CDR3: TGTGCCAGCACCGGGGGGCTGGGTCAGCCCCAGCATTTT.

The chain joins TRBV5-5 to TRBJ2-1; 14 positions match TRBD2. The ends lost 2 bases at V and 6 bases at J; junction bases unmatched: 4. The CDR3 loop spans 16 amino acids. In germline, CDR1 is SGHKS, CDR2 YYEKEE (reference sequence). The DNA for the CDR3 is TGTGCCAGCAGCTTTTCGGGACTAGCGGGGGTCAATGAGCAGTTCTTC. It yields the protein CASSFSGLAGVNEQFF.

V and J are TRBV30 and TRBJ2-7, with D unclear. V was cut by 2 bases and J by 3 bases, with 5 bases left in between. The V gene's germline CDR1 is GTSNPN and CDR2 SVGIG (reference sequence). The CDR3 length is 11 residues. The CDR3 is CAWSQNYEQYF. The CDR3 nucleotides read TGTGCCTGGAGTCAGAACTACGAGCAGTACTTC.

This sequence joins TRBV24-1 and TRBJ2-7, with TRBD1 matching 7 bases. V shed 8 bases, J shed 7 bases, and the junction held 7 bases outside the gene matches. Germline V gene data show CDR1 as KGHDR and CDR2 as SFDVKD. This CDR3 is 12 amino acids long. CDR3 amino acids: CATMRQGCEQYF. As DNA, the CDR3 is TGTGCCACCATGAGACAGGGATGTGAGCAGTACTTC.

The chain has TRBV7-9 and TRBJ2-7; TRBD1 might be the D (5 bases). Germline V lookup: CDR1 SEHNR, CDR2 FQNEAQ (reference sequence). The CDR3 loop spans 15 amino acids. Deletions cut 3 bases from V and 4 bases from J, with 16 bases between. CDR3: CASSFEGRVRYEQYF. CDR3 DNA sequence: TGTGCCAGCAGCTTTGAAGGCAGGGTGAGGTACGAGCAGTACTTC. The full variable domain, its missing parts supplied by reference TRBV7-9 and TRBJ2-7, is DTGVSQNPRHKITKRGQNVTFRCDPISEHNRLYWYRQTLGQGPEFLTYFQNEAQLEKSRLLSDRFSAERPKGSFSTLEIQRTEQGDSAMYLCASSFEGRVRYEQYFGPGTRLTVT.

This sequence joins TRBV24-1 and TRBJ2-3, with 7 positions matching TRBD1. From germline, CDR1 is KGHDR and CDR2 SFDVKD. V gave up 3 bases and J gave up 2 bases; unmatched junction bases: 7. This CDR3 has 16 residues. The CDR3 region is CATSDPWDRTTDTQYF. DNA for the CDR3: TGTGCCACCAGTGATCCCTGGGACAGAACCACAGATACGCAGTATTTT.

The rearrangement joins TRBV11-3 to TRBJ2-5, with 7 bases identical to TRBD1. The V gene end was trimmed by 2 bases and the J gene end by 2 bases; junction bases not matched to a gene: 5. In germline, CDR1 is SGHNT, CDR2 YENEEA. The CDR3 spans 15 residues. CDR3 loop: CASSLRSRGQETQYF. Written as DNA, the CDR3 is TGTGCCAGCAGCTTACGGTCCAGGGGGCAAGAGACCCAGTACTTC.

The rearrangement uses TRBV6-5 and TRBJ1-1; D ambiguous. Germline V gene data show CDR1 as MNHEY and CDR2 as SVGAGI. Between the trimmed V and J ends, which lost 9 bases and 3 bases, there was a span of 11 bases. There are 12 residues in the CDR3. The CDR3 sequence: CASSFGDTEAFF. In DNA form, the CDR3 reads TGTGCCAGTTCTTTCGGGGACACTGAAGCTTTCTTT.

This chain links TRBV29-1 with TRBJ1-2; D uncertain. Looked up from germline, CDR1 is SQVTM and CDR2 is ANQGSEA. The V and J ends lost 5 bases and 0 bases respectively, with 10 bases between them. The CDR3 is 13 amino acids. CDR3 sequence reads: CSVREGSNYGYTF. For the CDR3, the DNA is TGCAGCGTTAGGGAGGGCTCTAACTATGGCTACACCTTC.

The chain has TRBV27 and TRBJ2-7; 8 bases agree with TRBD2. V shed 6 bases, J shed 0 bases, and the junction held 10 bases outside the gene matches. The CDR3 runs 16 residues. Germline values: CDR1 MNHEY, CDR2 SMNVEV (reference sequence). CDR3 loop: CASRSISGGSSYEQYF. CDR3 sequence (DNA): TGTGCCAGCAGATCGATCAGCGGGGGCAGCTCCTACGAGCAGTACTTC.

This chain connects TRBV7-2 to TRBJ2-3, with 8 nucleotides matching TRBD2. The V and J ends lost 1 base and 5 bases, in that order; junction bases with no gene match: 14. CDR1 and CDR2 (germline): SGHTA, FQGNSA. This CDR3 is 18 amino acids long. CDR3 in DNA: TGTGCCAGCAGCTTAGTAAGGGTGAGCGGGAGTTATCGAGATACGCAGTATTTT. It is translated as CASSLVRVSGSYRDTQYF.